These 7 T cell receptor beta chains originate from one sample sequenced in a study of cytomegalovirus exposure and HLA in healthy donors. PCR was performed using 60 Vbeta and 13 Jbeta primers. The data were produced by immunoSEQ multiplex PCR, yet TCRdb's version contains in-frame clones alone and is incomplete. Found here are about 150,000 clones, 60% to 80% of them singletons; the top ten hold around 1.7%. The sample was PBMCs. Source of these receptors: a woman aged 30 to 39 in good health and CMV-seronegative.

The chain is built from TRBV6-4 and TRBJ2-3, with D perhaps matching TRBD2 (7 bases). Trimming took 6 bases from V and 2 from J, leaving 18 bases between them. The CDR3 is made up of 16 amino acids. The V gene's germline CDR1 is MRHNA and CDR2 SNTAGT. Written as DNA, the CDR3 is TGTGCCAGCAGCCCTCTATCGGGGGGCAACACAGATACGCAGTATTTT. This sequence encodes CASSPLSGGNTDTQYF.

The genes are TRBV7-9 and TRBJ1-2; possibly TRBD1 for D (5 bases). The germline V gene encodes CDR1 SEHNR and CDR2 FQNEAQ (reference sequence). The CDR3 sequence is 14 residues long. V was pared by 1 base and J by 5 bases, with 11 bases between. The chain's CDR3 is CASSLVGREYGYTF. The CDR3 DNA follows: TGTGCCAGCAGCTTAGTTGGCAGGGAATATGGCTACACCTTC.

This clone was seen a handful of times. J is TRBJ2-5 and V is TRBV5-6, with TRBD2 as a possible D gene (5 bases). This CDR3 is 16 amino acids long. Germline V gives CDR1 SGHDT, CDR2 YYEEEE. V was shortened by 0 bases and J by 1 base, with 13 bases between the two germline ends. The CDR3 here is CASSLGLSGPQETQYF. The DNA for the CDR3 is TGTGCCAGCAGCTTGGGGCTGAGCGGCCCCCAAGAGACCCAGTACTTC. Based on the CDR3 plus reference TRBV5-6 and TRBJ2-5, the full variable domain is DAGVTQSPTHLIKTRGQQVTLRCSPKSGHDTVSWYQQALGQGPQFIFQYYEEEERQRGNFPDRFSGHQFPNYSSELNVNALLLGDSALYLCASSLGLSGPQETQYFGPGTRLLVL.

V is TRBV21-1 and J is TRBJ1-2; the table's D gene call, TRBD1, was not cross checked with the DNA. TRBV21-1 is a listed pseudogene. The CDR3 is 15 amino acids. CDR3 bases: TGTGCCAGCAGCCTCCGACAGGGGCGCTTATATGGCTACACCTTC. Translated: CASSLRQGRLYGYTF.

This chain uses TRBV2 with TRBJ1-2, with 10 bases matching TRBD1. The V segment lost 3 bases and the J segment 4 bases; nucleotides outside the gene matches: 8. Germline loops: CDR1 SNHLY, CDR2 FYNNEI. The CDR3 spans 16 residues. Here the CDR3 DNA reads TGTGCCAGCAGTGAGACACGACAGGGGGCCTTCTATGGCTACACCTTC. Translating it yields CASSETRQGAFYGYTF.

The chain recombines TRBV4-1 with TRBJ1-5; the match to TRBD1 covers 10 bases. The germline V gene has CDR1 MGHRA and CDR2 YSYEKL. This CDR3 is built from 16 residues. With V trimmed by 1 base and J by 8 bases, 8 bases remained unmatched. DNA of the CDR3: TGCGCCAGCAGCCAAGGGGACAGGGGAGTGAGTAAGCCCCAGCATTTT. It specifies CASSQGDRGVSKPQHF.

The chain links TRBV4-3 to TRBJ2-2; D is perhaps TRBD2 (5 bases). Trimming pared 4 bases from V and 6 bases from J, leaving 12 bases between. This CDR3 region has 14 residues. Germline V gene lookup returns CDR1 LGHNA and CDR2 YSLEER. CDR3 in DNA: TGCGCCAGCAGCCCAAGACTGGGAGCCGGGGAGCTGTTTTTT. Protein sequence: CASSPRLGAGELFF.